A single T cell receptor beta chain is shown here with its context. This record belongs to a study of beta chain features in type 1 diabetes. Across the study: Across the samples, approximately 98,000,000 sorted cells were examined in total.

Trimming shortened V by 0 bases and J by 3 bases, and 9 bases separated the two germline ends. Germline CDR1 reads MGHDK; CDR2 reads SYGVNS. CDR3 size: 15 residues. All of the isolated RNA was reverse transcribed, so expressed TCRB transcripts were sequenced. Regulatory, naive and central memory T cell samples averaged around 3.5 million reads. The repertoire was sequenced with immunoSEQ multiplex PCR; TCRdb's copy has only in-frame clones and lacks some. The table records 500,000 to 700,000 clones, about 16% of them present only once. Stem cell-like memory, regulatory, central memory and naive CD4+ cells were sorted via CD45RO/CCR7/CD25/CD127/CD95/CD27.

Sequenced sample: naive CD4+ T cells from blood. This sequence joins TRBV25-1 and TRBJ2-1; tentatively, D is TRBD2 (6 bases). This receptor was identified in a man aged 18 to 30 in good health. Here the CDR3 DNA reads TGTGCCAGCAGTGAATATGGGGGAGGCTACAATGAGCAGTTCTTC. This translates into CASSEYGGGYNEQFF.